This TCR beta chain was sequenced for a study of human T cells and chemical hapten exposure. The germline CDR1 and CDR2 sequences are MNHEY and SVGAGI. The junction had 4 bases not matched to a gene; V was cut back by 6 bases and J by 0 bases. The CDR3 spans 14 residues. There are many counts of this clonotype. Using its own MiXCR run on the RACE reads, TCRdb lists one record per CDR3 protein. The sample records under 300,000 distinct CDR3 sequences, approximately 8% being singletons. The time point is: pre-sensitization, week 0. Treatment defined: therapeutic diphenylcyclopropenone sensitization with weekly scalp DPC.

The TCR comes from a young man with alopecia areata. Some clones in this sample may be carry-over from other donors' samples. This sequence joins TRBV6-5 and TRBJ1-1, with TRBD1 identical over 7 bases. Here the sequenced sample was whole blood, taken in connection with sensitization to the hapten diphenylcyclopropenone (DPC). The CDR3 bases are TGTGCCAGCAGACGGACAGGCATGAACACTGAAGCTTTCTTT. Translated: CASRRTGMNTEAFF.